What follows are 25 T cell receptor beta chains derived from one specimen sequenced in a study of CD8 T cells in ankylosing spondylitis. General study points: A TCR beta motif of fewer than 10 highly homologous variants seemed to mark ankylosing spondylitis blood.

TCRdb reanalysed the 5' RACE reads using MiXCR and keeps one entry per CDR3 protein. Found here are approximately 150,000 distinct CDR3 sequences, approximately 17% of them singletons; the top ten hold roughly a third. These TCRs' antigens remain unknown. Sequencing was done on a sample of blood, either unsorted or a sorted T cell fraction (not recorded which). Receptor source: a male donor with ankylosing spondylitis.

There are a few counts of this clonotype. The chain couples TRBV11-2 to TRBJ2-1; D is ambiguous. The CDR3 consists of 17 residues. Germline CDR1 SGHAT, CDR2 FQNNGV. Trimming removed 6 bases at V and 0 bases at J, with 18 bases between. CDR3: CASSFRRDALSYNEQFF. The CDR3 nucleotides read TGTGCCAGCAGTTTTCGCCGAGACGCCCTCTCCTACAATGAGCAGTTCTTC.

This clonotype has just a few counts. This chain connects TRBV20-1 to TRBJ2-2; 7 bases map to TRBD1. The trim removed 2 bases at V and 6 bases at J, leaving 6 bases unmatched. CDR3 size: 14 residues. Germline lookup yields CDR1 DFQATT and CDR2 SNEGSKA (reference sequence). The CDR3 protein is CSARNRDRSGELFF. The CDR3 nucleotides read TGCAGTGCTAGAAACCGGGACAGATCCGGGGAGCTGTTTTTT.

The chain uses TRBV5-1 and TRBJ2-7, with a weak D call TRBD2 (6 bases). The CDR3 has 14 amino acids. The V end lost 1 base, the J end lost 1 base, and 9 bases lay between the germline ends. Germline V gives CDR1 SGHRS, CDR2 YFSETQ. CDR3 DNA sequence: TGCGCCAGCAGCTTGATAGCGGTTTCCTACGAGCAGTACTTC. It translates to CASSLIAVSYEQYF.

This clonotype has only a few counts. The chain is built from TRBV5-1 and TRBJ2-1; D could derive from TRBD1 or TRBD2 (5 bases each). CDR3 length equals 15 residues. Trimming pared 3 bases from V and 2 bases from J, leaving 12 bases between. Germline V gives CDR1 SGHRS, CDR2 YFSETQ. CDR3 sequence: CASSYRDGTYNEQFF. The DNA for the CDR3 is TGCGCCAGCAGCTACCGGGACGGAACCTACAATGAGCAGTTCTTC.

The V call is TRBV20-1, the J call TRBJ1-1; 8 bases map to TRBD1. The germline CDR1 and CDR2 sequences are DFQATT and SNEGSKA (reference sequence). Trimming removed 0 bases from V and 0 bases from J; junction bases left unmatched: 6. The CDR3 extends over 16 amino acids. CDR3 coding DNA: TGCAGTGCTAGAGATTACAGGGGGGTCATGAACACTGAAGCTTTCTTT. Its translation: CSARDYRGVMNTEAFF.

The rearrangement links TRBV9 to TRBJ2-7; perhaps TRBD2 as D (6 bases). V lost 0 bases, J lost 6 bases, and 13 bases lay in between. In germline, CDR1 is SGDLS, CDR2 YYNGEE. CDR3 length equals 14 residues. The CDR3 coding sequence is TGTGCCAGCAGCGTAGAGAGGCAGGGAGGCGAGCAGTACTTC. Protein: CASSVERQGGEQYF.

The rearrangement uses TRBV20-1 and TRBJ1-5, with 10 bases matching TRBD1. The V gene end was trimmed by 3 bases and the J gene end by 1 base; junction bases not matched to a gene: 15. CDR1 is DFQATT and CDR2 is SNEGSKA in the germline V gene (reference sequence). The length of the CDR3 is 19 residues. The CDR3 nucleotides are TGCAGTGCTAGGGCCCGGGACAGGGGTCTGCTTATCAGCAATCAGCCCCAGCATTTT. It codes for CSARARDRGLLISNQPQHF.

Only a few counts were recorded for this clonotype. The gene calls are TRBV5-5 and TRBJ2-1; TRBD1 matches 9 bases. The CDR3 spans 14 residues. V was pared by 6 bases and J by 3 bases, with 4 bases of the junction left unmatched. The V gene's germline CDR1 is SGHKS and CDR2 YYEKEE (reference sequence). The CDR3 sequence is CASTGQGYYNEQFF. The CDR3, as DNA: TGTGCCAGCACGGGACAGGGATACTACAATGAGCAGTTCTTC.

This CDR3 reads CASTETGSGEQYF. Written as DNA, the CDR3 is TGTGCCAGCACCGAAACAGGGTCTGGCGAGCAGTACTTC. The chain links TRBV28 to TRBJ2-7; possible D gene TRBD1, 6 bases. V was shortened by 7 bases and J by 6 bases, with 16 bases between the two germline ends. This CDR3 is 13 amino acids long. Germline CDR1 is MDHEN and CDR2 is SYDVKM. The whole variable domain, remainder taken from reference TRBV28 and TRBJ2-7, is DVKVTQSSRYLVKRTGEKVFLECVQDMDHENMFWYRQDPGLGLRLIYFSYDVKMKEKGDIPEGYSVSREKKERFSLILESASTNQTSMYLCASTETGSGEQYFGPGTRLTVT.

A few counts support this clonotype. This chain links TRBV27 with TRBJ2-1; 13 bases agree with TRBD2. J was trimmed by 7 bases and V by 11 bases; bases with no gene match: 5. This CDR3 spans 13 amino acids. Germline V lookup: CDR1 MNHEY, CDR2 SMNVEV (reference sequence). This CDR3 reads CAVGGLAGNEQFF. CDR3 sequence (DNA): TGTGCCGTTGGGGGACTAGCGGGGAATGAGCAGTTCTTC.

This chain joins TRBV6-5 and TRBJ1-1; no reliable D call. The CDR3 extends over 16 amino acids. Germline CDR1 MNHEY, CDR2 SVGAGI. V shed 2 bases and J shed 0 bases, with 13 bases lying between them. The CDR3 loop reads CASSYDIIDMNTEAFF. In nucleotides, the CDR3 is TGTGCCAGCAGTTACGACATCATCGATATGAACACTGAAGCTTTCTTT.

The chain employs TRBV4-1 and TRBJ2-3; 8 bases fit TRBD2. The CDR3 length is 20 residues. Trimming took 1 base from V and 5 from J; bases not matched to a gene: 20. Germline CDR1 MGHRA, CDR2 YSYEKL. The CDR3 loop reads CASSQVSQMGREGPGDTQYF. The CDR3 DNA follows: TGCGCCAGCAGCCAAGTATCGCAAATGGGTCGGGAGGGCCCCGGAGATACGCAGTATTTT.

CDR3 sequence reads: CASGVGSLLDEQFF. The CDR3 nucleotides read TGTGCCAGCGGCGTCGGGAGTCTGTTAGATGAGCAGTTCTTC. This chain connects TRBV27 to TRBJ2-1; D possibly corresponds to TRBD2 (6 bases). The germline V gene encodes CDR1 MNHEY and CDR2 SMNVEV (reference sequence). The V end was cut by 8 bases, the J end by 8 bases, with 19 bases between. There are 14 residues in the CDR3.

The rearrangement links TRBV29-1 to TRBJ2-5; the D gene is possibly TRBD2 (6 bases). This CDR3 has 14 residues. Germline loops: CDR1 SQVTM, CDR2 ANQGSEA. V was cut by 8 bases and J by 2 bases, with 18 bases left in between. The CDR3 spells CSSEEGPGQETQYF. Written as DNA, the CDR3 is TGCAGCTCTGAGGAGGGGCCAGGGCAAGAGACCCAGTACTTC.

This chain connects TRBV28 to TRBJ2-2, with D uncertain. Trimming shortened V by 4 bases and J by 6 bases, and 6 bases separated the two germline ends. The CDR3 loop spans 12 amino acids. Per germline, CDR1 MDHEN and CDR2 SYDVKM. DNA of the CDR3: TGTGCCAGCAGTTGGTGGTCCGGGGAGCTGTTTTTT. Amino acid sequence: CASSWWSGELFF.

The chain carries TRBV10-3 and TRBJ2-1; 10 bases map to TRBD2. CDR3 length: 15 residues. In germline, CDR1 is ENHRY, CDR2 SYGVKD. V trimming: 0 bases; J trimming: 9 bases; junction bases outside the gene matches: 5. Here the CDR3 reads CAISESLAGEGEQFF. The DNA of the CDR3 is TGTGCCATCAGTGAGTCCCTAGCGGGAGAGGGTGAGCAGTTCTTC.

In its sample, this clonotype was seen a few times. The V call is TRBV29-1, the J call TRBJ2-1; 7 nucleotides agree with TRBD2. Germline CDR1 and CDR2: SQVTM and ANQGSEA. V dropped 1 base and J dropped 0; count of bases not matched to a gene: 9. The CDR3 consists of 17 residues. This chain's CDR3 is CSVEALWRGSSYNEQFF. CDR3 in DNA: TGCAGCGTTGAAGCACTTTGGCGGGGGAGCTCCTACAATGAGCAGTTCTTC.

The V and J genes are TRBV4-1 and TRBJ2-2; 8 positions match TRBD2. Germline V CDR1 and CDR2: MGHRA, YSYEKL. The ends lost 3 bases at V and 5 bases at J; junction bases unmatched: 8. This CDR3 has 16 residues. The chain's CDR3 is CASSHTGLGGTGELFF. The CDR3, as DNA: TGCGCCAGCAGCCATACGGGACTAGGAGGGACCGGGGAGCTGTTTTTT.

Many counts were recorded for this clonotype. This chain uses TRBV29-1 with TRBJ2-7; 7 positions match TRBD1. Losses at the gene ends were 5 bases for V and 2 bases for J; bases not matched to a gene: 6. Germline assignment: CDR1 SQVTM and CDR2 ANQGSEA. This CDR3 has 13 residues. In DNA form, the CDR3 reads TGCAGCGTTATAACAGGGGAAACCTACGAGCAGTACTTC. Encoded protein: CSVITGETYEQYF.

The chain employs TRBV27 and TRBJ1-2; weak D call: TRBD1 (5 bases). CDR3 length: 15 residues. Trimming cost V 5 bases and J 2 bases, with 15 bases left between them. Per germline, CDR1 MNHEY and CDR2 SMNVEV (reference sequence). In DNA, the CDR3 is TGTGCCAGCAGTCCCCGGGCCGGACAAAACTATGGCTACACCTTC. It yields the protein CASSPRAGQNYGYTF.

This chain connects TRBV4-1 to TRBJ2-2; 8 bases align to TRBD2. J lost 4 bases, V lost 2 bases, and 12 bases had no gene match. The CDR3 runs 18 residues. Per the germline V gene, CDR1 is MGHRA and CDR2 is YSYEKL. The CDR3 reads CASSQHRAAGVGTGELFF. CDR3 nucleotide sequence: TGCGCCAGCAGCCAACACAGGGCAGCGGGGGTCGGCACCGGGGAGCTGTTTTTT.

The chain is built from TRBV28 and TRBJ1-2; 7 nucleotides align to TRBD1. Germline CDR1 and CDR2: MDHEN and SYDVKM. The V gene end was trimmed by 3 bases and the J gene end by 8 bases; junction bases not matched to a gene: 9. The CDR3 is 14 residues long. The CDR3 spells CASSFYDRVFGYTF. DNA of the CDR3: TGTGCCAGCAGTTTCTACGACAGGGTTTTCGGCTACACCTTC.

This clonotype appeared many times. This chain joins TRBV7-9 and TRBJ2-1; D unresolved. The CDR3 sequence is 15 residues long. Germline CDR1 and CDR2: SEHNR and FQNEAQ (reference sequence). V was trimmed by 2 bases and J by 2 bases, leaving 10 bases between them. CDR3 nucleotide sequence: TGTGCCAGCAGCTTAAGCGAAACTCCCTACAATGAGCAGTTCTTC. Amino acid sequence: CASSLSETPYNEQFF.

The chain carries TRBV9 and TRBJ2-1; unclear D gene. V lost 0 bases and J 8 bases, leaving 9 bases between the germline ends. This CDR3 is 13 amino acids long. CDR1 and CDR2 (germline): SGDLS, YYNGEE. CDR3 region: CASSVESLHEQFF. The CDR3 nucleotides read TGTGCCAGCAGCGTAGAGTCTCTACATGAGCAGTTCTTC.

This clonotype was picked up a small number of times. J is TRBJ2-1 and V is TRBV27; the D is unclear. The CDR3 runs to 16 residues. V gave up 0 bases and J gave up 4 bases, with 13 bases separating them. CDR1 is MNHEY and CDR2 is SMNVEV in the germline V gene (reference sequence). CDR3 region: CASSLSGFRRYNEQFF. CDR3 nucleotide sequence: TGTGCCAGCAGTTTATCGGGCTTCAGGCGGTACAATGAGCAGTTCTTC.